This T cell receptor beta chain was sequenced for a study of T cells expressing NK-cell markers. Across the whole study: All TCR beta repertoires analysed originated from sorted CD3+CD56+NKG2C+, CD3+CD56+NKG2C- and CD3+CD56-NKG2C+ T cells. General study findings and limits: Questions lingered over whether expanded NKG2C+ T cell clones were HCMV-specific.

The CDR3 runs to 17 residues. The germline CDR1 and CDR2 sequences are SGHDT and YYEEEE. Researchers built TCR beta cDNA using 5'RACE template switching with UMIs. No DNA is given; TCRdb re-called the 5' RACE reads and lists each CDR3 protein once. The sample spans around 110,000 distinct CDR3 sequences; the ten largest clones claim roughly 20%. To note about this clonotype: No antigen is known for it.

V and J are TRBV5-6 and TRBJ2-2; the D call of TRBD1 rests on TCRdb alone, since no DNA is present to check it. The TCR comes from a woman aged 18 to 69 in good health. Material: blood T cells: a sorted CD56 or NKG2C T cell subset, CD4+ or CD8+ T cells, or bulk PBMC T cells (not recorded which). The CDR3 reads CASSSPSDRASLGELFF.